The 30 T cell receptor beta chains below come from one sample, sequenced in a study of blood T cell repertoires in COVID-19. The assay was immunoSEQ multiplex PCR, and TCRdb's table has in-frame clones only and misses some. Found here are under 500,000 clones, 80% to 90% of them singletons; the top ten hold 0.9% to 1.2%. The sample consisted of PBMCs or T cells enriched from blood (not recorded which). The receptor set was obtained from a man aged 30-40 years who had recovered from COVID-19.

The rearrangement links TRBV2 to TRBJ1-1; D gene uncertain. From germline, CDR1 is SNHLY and CDR2 FYNNEI. This CDR3 comprises 12 residues. V dropped 7 bases and J dropped 3 bases, with 9 bases sitting between them. The CDR3 bases are TGTGCCAGCACGAAGAGATACACTGAAGCTTTCTTT. This gives the protein CASTKRYTEAFF.

Notes on this clone: Distinct nucleotide sequences in the sample also encode this CDR3. The chain recombines TRBV6-5 with TRBJ1-2, with D perhaps TRBD1 (6 bases). Trimming pared 3 bases from V and 8 bases from J, leaving 10 bases between. The germline V gene encodes CDR1 MNHEY and CDR2 SVGAGI. The CDR3 has 12 amino acids. CDR3 region: CASSYRGGGYTF. DNA of the CDR3: TGTGCCAGCAGTTATCGGGGGGGCGGCTACACCTTC.

This rearrangement joins TRBV30 to TRBJ1-6; D not certain. The germline V and J ends were trimmed by 8 bases and 3 bases, with 14 bases remaining between them. Germline CDR1 GTSNPN, CDR2 SVGIG (reference sequence). This CDR3 comprises 14 residues. CDR3 amino acids: CALDTNNYNSPLHF. DNA of the CDR3: TGTGCCCTCGACACCAACAACTATAATTCACCCCTCCACTTT.

Only one count was recorded for this clone. The chain combines TRBV28 with TRBJ1-2, with a possible D match to TRBD1 (5 bases). CDR3 size: 14 residues. V shed 5 bases and J shed 4 bases, with 14 bases lying between them. Germline V gene lookup returns CDR1 MDHEN and CDR2 SYDVKM. CDR3 region: CASSDLQGSYGYTF. The CDR3 DNA reads TGTGCCAGCAGTGACCTGCAGGGTAGCTATGGCTACACCTTC.

CDR3 residues: CASRPSGRASDAGELFF. The CDR3 DNA reads as TGTGCCAGCCGACCTAGCGGGAGGGCCTCGGATGCCGGGGAGCTGTTTTTT. The chain combines TRBV6-4 with TRBJ2-2; 12 bases are shared with TRBD2. This CDR3 is built from 17 residues. CDR1 MRHNA and CDR2 SNTAGT come from the germline V gene. V trimming: 8 bases; J trimming: 6 bases; junction bases outside the gene matches: 13.

The J gene is TRBJ1-5, the V gene TRBV5-4; the D gene is possibly TRBD1 (5 bases). The CDR3 spans 14 residues. CDR1 is SGHNT, CDR2 YYREEE, per germline (reference sequence). V lost 0 bases to trimming and J lost 3 bases, with 7 bases between them. The CDR3 coding sequence is TGTGCCAGCAGCTTGGCAGGGTACAATCAGCCCCAGCATTTT. It codes for CASSLAGYNQPQHF.

The rearrangement uses TRBV1 and TRBJ1-3. TRBV1 is deemed a pseudogene. The CDR3 totals 18 residues. In nucleotides, the CDR3 is TGCACCAGCAGCCTACCCTCCGGGTGGCTCTCCTCTGGAAACACCATATATTTT. This sequence encodes CTSSLPSGWLSSGNTIYF.

The count of this clone is one. V gene TRBV6-1 combines with J gene TRBJ1-2; 7 nucleotides match TRBD1. The CDR3 is made up of 14 amino acids. Germline CDR1 and CDR2: MNHNS and SASEGT. V shed 5 bases, J shed 2 bases, and the junction held 5 bases outside the gene matches. CDR3 coding DNA: TGTGCCAGCAGTACCGGGACAGCGAACTATGGCTACACCTTC. Translating gives CASSTGTANYGYTF.

V usage is TRBV6-2 or TRBV6-3 and J usage is TRBJ2-1; TRBD2 aligns across 11 bases. The germline gives CDR1 MNHEY, CDR2 SVGEGT. This CDR3 region has 15 residues. V shed 6 bases, J shed 3 bases, and the junction held 4 bases outside the gene matches. This chain's CDR3 is CASSWTSGFYNEQFF. As DNA, the CDR3 is TGTGCCAGCAGCTGGACTAGCGGGTTCTACAATGAGCAGTTCTTC.

The V call is TRBV5-6, the J call TRBJ1-1; 7 bases map to TRBD1. CDR3 size: 14 residues. Trimming removed 4 bases from V and 3 bases from J; junction bases left unmatched: 6. CDR1 is SGHDT and CDR2 is YYEEEE in the germline V gene. The CDR3 reads CASSPRGRYTEAFF. The CDR3 region has the DNA TGTGCCAGCAGCCCCAGGGGGAGATACACTGAAGCTTTCTTT.

The V call is TRBV5-1, the J call TRBJ2-5, with TRBD2 identical over 10 bases. Germline loops: CDR1 SGHRS, CDR2 YFSETQ. The CDR3 totals 14 residues. V lost 1 base to trimming and J lost 5 bases; unmatched junction nucleotides: 2. CDR3 bases: TGCGCCAGCAGCTTGACTAGCGGGGAGGAGACCCAGTACTTC. This gives the protein CASSLTSGEETQYF. The variable domain in full, completed from reference TRBV5-1 and TRBJ2-5, reads KAGVTQTPRYLIKTRGQQVTLSCSPISGHRSVSWYQQTPGQGLQFLFEYFSETQRNKGNFPGRFSGRQFSNSRSEMNVSTLELGDSALYLCASSLTSGEETQYFGPGTRLLVL.

V gene TRBV5-8 combines with J gene TRBJ1-4; tentatively, D is TRBD1 (5 bases). The germline V gene has CDR1 SGHTS and CDR2 YDEGEE. There are 14 residues in the CDR3. V was trimmed by 4 bases and J by 8 bases, leaving 15 bases between them. DNA for the CDR3: TGTGCCAGCAGCGGGCGTAAGGGGTGGGAAAAACTGTTTTTT. Translated: CASSGRKGWEKLFF. Full variable domain (missing parts from reference TRBV5-8 and TRBJ1-4): EAGVTQSPTHLIKTRGQQATLRCSPISGHTSVYWYQQALGLGLQFLLWYDEGEERNRGNFPPRFSGRQFPNYSSELNVNALELEDSALYLCASSGRKGWEKLFFGSGTQLSVL.

The V call is TRBV24-1, the J call TRBJ1-2, with D unresolved. CDR1 is KGHDR, CDR2 SFDVKD, per germline. This CDR3 is 14 amino acids long. Trimming stripped 2 bases from V and 2 bases from J, with 8 bases between. The CDR3 loop reads CATSDSDKNYGYTF. The DNA of the CDR3 is TGTGCCACCAGTGATTCTGACAAGAACTATGGCTACACCTTC.

The chain combines TRBV20-1 with TRBJ1-1; TRBD1 might be the D (5 bases). Trimming removed 3 bases from V and 8 bases from J, with 10 bases in between. CDR1 and CDR2 from the germline V gene are DFQATT and SNEGSKA (reference sequence). The CDR3 consists of 11 residues. The chain's CDR3 is CSARGGLEAFF. The CDR3 coding sequence is TGCAGTGCTAGGGGGGGACTAGAAGCTTTCTTT.

The rearrangement uses TRBV7-9 and TRBJ2-2; a weak D match, TRBD1 (6 bases). The length of the CDR3 is 15 residues. The V gene lost 5 bases and the J gene lost 6 bases, with 16 bases spanning the gap. Germline CDR1 is SEHNR and CDR2 is FQNEAQ (reference sequence). The DNA for the CDR3 is TGTGCCAGCAGCCGGAGTGGGGGCCAGGCCGGGGAGCTGTTTTTT. Translation gives CASSRSGGQAGELFF. Looking up the rest from reference TRBV7-9 and TRBJ2-2 gives the full variable domain: DTGVSQNPRHKITKRGQNVTFRCDPISEHNRLYWYRQTLGQGPEFLTYFQNEAQLEKSRLLSDRFSAERPKGSFSTLEIQRTEQGDSAMYLCASSRSGGQAGELFFGEGSRLTVL.

This chain joins TRBV27 and TRBJ2-1; perhaps TRBD1 as D (5 bases). CDR1 MNHEY and CDR2 SMNVEV come from the germline V gene (reference sequence). The V gene lost 8 bases and the J gene lost 7 bases, with 12 bases spanning the gap. The CDR3 totals 12 residues. The CDR3 here is CASGLGANEQFF. The CDR3 bases are TGTGCCAGCGGCCTAGGGGCTAATGAGCAGTTCTTC.

J is TRBJ2-1 and V is TRBV7-9; D is perhaps TRBD2 (5 bases). The germline V and J ends were trimmed by 2 bases and 9 bases, with 17 bases remaining between them. This CDR3 contains 15 residues. Per the germline V gene, CDR1 is SEHNR and CDR2 is FQNEAQ (reference sequence). The CDR3 sequence: CASSLRRTPNFEQFF. In nucleotides, the CDR3 is TGTGCCAGCAGCTTAAGGAGGACCCCGAATTTTGAGCAGTTCTTC.

This chain uses TRBV7-9 with TRBJ2-5; the D is unclear. The CDR3 has 14 residues. The germline V gene has CDR1 SEHNR and CDR2 FQNEAQ (reference sequence). The V gene lost 5 bases and the J gene lost 5 bases, with 15 bases spanning the gap. Written as DNA, the CDR3 is TGTGCCAGCAGCCGACTTTTCGCATTGGAGACCCAGTACTTC. It yields the protein CASSRLFALETQYF.

On this clone: Sequence at one end of the junction differs from germline and may be a read error. This sequence joins TRBV4-1 and TRBJ1-5; weak D call: TRBD1 (5 bases). CDR3 size: 16 residues. The V gene's germline CDR1 is MGHRA and CDR2 YSYEKL. This CDR3 reads CASSQGAGWSNQPQHF. DNA for the CDR3: TGCGCCAGCAGTCAAGGGGCAGGGTGGAGCAATCAGCCCCAGCATTTT.

The CDR3 region is CASRRGGTTEAFF. The DNA for the CDR3 is TGTGCCAGCAGAAGGGGGGGTACCACTGAAGCTTTCTTT. The chain uses TRBV12-3 or TRBV12-4 and TRBJ1-1; TRBD1 might be the D (6 bases). Trimming cost V 6 bases and J 4 bases, with 12 bases left between them. This CDR3 region has 13 residues.

This clone was detected once. This chain links TRBV4-2 with TRBJ2-2, with D hard to call. Germline V gene lookup returns CDR1 LGHNA and CDR2 YNFKEQ. The V end was cut by 0 bases, the J end by 3 bases, with 11 bases between. The CDR3 consists of 16 residues. The DNA for the CDR3 is TGTGCCAGCAGCCAAGAAATTGTACTTTACACCGGGGAGCTGTTTTTT. This codes for CASSQEIVLYTGELFF.

V usage is TRBV10-3 and J usage is TRBJ2-7; D is perhaps TRBD1 (7 bases). The germline V gene has CDR1 ENHRY and CDR2 SYGVKD. V was trimmed by 11 bases and J by 2 bases, leaving 22 bases between them. This CDR3 is built from 15 residues. The CDR3 DNA follows: TGTGCCGTGACGGGCGGGGCAGGGGGACCCTACGAGCAGTACTTC. This encodes CAVTGGAGGPYEQYF.

The V and J genes are TRBV18 and TRBJ1-5, with a weak D call TRBD1 (6 bases). Trimming cost V 6 bases and J 7 bases, with 13 bases left between them. Germline lookup yields CDR1 KGHSH and CDR2 LQKENI. There are 13 residues in the CDR3. CDR3 residues: CASSRGAGQPQHF. The CDR3, as DNA: TGTGCCAGCTCCCGGGGGGCTGGGCAGCCCCAGCATTTT.

This chain joins TRBV28 and TRBJ2-1; 8 nucleotides align to TRBD2. Looked up from germline, CDR1 is MDHEN and CDR2 is SYDVKM. V trimming: 8 bases; J trimming: 3 bases; junction bases outside the gene matches: 6. The CDR3 is 14 amino acids. CDR3 region: CASVSGTDYNEQFF. CDR3 nucleotides: TGTGCCAGCGTTAGCGGGACGGACTACAATGAGCAGTTCTTC.

The V call is TRBV11-2, the J call TRBJ1-2; D remains ambiguous. V lost 5 bases to trimming and J lost 1 base, with 11 bases between them. Looked up from germline, CDR1 is SGHAT and CDR2 is FQNNGV. The CDR3 loop spans 14 amino acids. The CDR3 is CASSLGRFNYGYTF. The DNA of the CDR3 is TGTGCCAGCAGCCTCGGTAGATTTAACTATGGCTACACCTTC.

This chain links TRBV13 with TRBJ1-1, with 7 nucleotides matching TRBD1. In germline, CDR1 is PRHDT, CDR2 FYEKMQ (reference sequence). The CDR3 extends over 14 amino acids. V shed 4 bases and J 1 base; nucleotides not matched to a gene: 3. The CDR3 sequence: CASSSGTENTEAFF. The DNA of the CDR3 is TGTGCCAGCAGCTCAGGGACAGAGAACACTGAAGCTTTCTTT.

V is TRBV5-6 and J is TRBJ1-2, with 7 bases fitting TRBD1. The CDR3 is made up of 15 amino acids. Germline assignment: CDR1 SGHDT and CDR2 YYEEEE. V lost 0 bases and J lost 5; bases outside the gene matches: 7. This CDR3 reads CASSLGRDSTYGYTF. CDR3 coding DNA: TGTGCCAGCAGCTTGGGGAGGGACAGCACTTATGGCTACACCTTC.

The chain employs TRBV29-1 and TRBJ2-5; D perhaps matches TRBD2 (5 bases). The CDR3 sequence is 14 residues long. Trimming took off 0 bases at V and 0 bases at J, with 8 bases between the two ends. Per the germline V gene, CDR1 is SQVTM and CDR2 is ANQGSEA. The CDR3 DNA is TGCAGCGTTGAAGATCCCGGGAACCAAGAGACCCAGTACTTC. This gives the protein CSVEDPGNQETQYF.

The genes are TRBV11-2 and TRBJ2-3; possible D gene TRBD2, 6 bases. CDR1 and CDR2 (germline): SGHAT, FQNNGV. V dropped 5 bases and J dropped 6 bases, with 18 bases sitting between them. The CDR3 is 15 amino acids. This chain's CDR3 is CASSARGMGRDTQYF. The CDR3, as DNA: TGTGCCAGCAGCGCCCGGGGGATGGGGCGGGATACGCAGTATTTT. Full variable domain (outside the CDR3, taken from reference TRBV11-2 and TRBJ2-3): EAGVAQSPRYKIIEKRQSVAFWCNPISGHATLYWYQQILGQGPKLLIQFQNNGVVDDSQLPKDRFSAERLKGVDSTLKIQPAKLEDSAVYLCASSARGMGRDTQYFGPGTRLTVL.

The J gene is TRBJ2-7, the V gene TRBV12-5; 10 bases agree with TRBD1. Germline values: CDR1 LGHNT, CDR2 FRNRAP. The CDR3 is 15 amino acids. Germline trimming cut 3 bases from V and 6 bases from J; bases unmatched to any gene: 8. Here the CDR3 DNA reads TGTGCTAGTGGTTTCCCGGGACAGGGGTCGAGCGAGCAGTACTTC. Protein: CASGFPGQGSSEQYF.